The entry that follows covers one T cell receptor beta chain sequence. Its antigen is not known. Full-length variable regions came from constant-region reverse primers plus semi-nested Nested Universal Primer A PCR. In TCRdb, the 5' RACE reads were re-called with MiXCR into one record per CDR3 protein. The sample records 50,000 to 65,000 distinct CDR3 sequences, 28% being singletons. Study-wide findings and caveats: Tumor Treg TCRs overlapped most with tumor naive CD4+ cells. The TCR gene usage of tumor memory CD4+ T cells clustered together with blood and lymph node memory CD4+ cells and with lymph node naive CD4+ cells.

The receptor's source is a female donor with breast cancer. Sequencing was carried out using tumor-infiltrating memory CD4+ T cells sorted from the breast tumor. The subset here: memory CD4+ T cells, CD4+CD45RO+CD25-.

CDR3 protein: CASSGEARAAFF. The CDR3 region has the DNA TGTGCCAGCAGTGGCGAGGCTAGAGCAGCTTTCTTT. The chain carries TRBV25-1 and TRBJ1-1; D unresolved. V dropped 4 bases and J dropped 10 bases, with 13 bases sitting between them. This CDR3 comprises 12 residues. Germline V gene sequence: CDR1 MGHDK, CDR2 SYGVNS.